This note documents a single T cell receptor beta chain sequence. This clone was observed a handful of times. What antigen it recognizes has not been identified. No per-base quality is available; no much larger clone lies one base away. Sequences LNHNV (CDR1) and YYDKDF (CDR2) are obtained from the germline V gene (reference sequence). Trimmed from V: 0 bases; trimmed from J: 4 bases; junction bases lacking a gene match: 4. The CDR3 spans 16 residues, from the cysteine through the phenylalanine. Solely the CDR3 DNA is kept, with 48 bases framed from the first base. Each donor gave one peripheral blood draw, averaging about 120 mL, which was collected into heparinised tubes. Using a panel that included CD45RO, CCR7, CD25, CD127, CD95 and CD27, naive, central memory, regulatory and stem cell-like memory CD4+ T cells were sorted on a BD FACSAria II. Every sorted population had a purity above 95%. PBMCs were isolated right away by Lymphoprep density gradient centrifugation and were stained directly, without culture. So that batch effects would be minimized, each experiment stained and sorted samples in pairs, pairing one healthy donor with one patient.

This entry is derived from a study of beta chain features in type 1 diabetes listed by TCRdb under 2018. Background on the whole study: Patients and healthy donors did not differ in mean age, gender distribution, total cell number or subset yield. Regulatory and stem cell-like memory subsets were obtained from only 8 patients and about 8 healthy donors, while naive and central memory subsets were obtained from all 30 or so donors. A total of over 95,000,000 sorted cells were examined across all samples, and RNA yield correlated strongly with the number of cells per subset. In the study, TCRB repertoires of sorted circulating CD4+ T cell subsets from recently diagnosed type 1 diabetes patients were compared with those of matched healthy donors. The investigation overall reported the following: Because cDNA was sequenced instead of genomic DNA, highly expressing activated cells could be over-represented, though the groups showed no difference in activation or CD3 levels. At VDJ recombination sites, type 1 diabetes patients had fewer insertions and more deleted nucleotides, which implies abnormalities in thymic rearrangement. Shorter templates might have been favored by PCR, but patient and control samples were amplified and corrected together, so both groups would have been affected equally by any skew. Because small numbers of individuals were included in the HLA sub-analyses, any influence of HLA type on TCRB rearrangement was left unresolved. Naive, central memory and regulatory TCRB repertoires appeared to be more similar among patients than among healthy donors. A moderate but significant shortening of TCRB CDR3 length was observed in type 1 diabetes patients in all four CD4+ subsets.

All of the isolated RNA was reverse transcribed with the High Capacity cDNA Reverse Transcription Kit, so expressed TCRB transcripts were sequenced. Deep immunoSEQ sequencing was performed on naive, central memory and regulatory T cell samples, with an average of around 3.4 million total reads per sample. After sorted cells were lysed in RLT buffer, RNA was extracted with DNase-treated RNeasy Micro or Mini kits, with the choice depending on cell number. To prevent cross-contamination, every cell subset was processed on its own, while patient and healthy donor samples were processed together. The immunoSEQ multiplex PCR was used to amplify TCRB sequences from cDNA, generating 87-bp fragments that spanned the CDR3 region. Sequencing of the amplicons was performed on the Illumina HiSeq platform. Processing in the source paper ran as follows. PCR bias was computationally corrected using synthetic template baselines, reads within Hamming distance 2 were collapsed, and singletons that could not be merged were discarded. Reads were aligned against IMGT so that V, D and J genes, CDR3 length and insertions or deletions at six rearrangement sites could be assigned. Within each subset, clonotype counts were normalized to the number of sorted cells before true diversity and Gini coefficients were calculated with the tcR R package. Repertoire sharing was quantified using the overlap coefficient calculated on TCRB nucleotide sequences. As a proxy for the pre-selection repertoire, out-of-frame TCRB sequences from naive cells were analyzed. TCRdb re-hosts the immuneACCESS table, in-frame sequences only. Its copies lack some clones; in the studies checked, an unresolved V gene accounts for under half of them, and the cause for the rest is not known. V and J calls and clone size are as listed in that table; D and trimming were resolved from the DNA. The sample records 400,000 to 450,000 clones, approximately 13% of which are singletons. The ten biggest clones cover roughly 0.036% of the sample.

The V and J genes are TRBV15 and TRBJ2-2, with 8 junctional bases fitting TRBD1. Sequencing was performed on naive CD4+ T cells from blood. In light of the paper, this sample's cell subset or site label describes: true naive CD4+ T cells. The sequence was collected from a man between 25 and 39 years old in good health. CDR3 loop: CATSREPGQATGELFF. The base sequence is TGTGCCACCAGCAGAGAGCCGGGACAGGCCACCGGGGAGCTGTTTTTT. The full variable domain, with segments outside the CDR3 supplied by the reference TRBV15 and TRBJ2-2 proteins, appears as DAMVIQNPRYQVTQFGKPVTLSCSQTLNHNVMYWYQQKSSQAPKLLFHYYDKDFNNEADTPDNFQSRRPNTSFCFLDIRSPGLGDTAMYLCATSREPGQATGELFFGEGSRLTVL.